This T cell receptor (beta chain) was observed in a study of T cells in Graves' hyperthyroidism and ophthalmopathy. Amplified regions were TCR beta CDR3 sequences from RNA transcripts. A set of HTBI primers served as the primers for a first-round RT-PCR of the TCR CDR3. MiXCR, run by TCRdb on the multiplex PCR reads, gives a single entry per CDR3 protein. The table includes around 540,000 distinct CDR3 sequences, around 42% detected once. CDR1 is SNHLY, CDR2 FYNNEI, per germline. V trimming: 6 bases; J trimming: 6 bases; junction bases outside the gene matches: 13. This CDR3 is 15 amino acids long. This receptor was obtained from a woman under 30 with Graves' hyperthyroidism. This rearrangement joins TRBV2 to TRBJ2-5; 7 bases agree with TRBD1. The sample consisted of peripheral blood or thyroid tissue (not recorded which). The CDR3 protein is CASRRPGQFEQTQYF. The CDR3, as DNA: TGTGCCAGCAGGCGACCGGGACAGTTTGAACAGACCCAGTACTTC.